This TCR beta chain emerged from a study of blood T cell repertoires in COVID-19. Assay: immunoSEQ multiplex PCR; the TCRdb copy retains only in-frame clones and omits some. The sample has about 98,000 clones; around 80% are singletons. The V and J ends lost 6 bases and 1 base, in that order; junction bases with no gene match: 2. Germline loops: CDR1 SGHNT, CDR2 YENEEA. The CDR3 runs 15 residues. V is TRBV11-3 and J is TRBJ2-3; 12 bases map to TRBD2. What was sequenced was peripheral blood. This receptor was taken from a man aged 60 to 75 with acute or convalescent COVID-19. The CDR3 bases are TGTGCCAGCAGTCGGACTAGCGGGGGCACAGATACGCAGTATTTT. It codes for CASSRTSGGTDTQYF.